The 25 T cell receptor beta chains given below trace back to one sample, sequenced in a study of OX40 agonist ivuxolimab in advanced cancers. Sequenced by immunoSEQ multiplex PCR; TCRdb stores in-frame clones only, minus some. Of roughly 71,000 clones in the sample, 75% to 90% were seen once. This material consisted of CD4+ or CD8+ T cells sorted from blood, taken in a trial of the OX40 agonist ivuxolimab. The receptor source for this set is an adult with an advanced solid tumor such as melanoma, head and neck, liver or kidney cancer.

The V gene is TRBV18, the J gene TRBJ1-1; 10 bases match TRBD1. The CDR3 sequence is 14 residues long. The germline V gene encodes CDR1 KGHSH and CDR2 LQKENI. J gave up 6 bases and V 5 bases, and 6 bases lay outside the gene matches. The CDR3 region has the DNA TGTGCCAGCTCATGGGGACAGGGGTTAGCTGAAGCTTTCTTT. It translates to CASSWGQGLAEAFF.

The V and J genes are TRBV2 and TRBJ1-1; TRBD1 is a possible D gene (6 bases). This CDR3 is built from 13 residues. V lost 6 bases, J lost 1 base, and 9 bases lay in between. The germline gives CDR1 SNHLY, CDR2 FYNNEI. The DNA of the CDR3 is TGTGCCAGCAGCCAACAGGGGAACACTGAAGCTTTCTTT. Its translation is CASSQQGNTEAFF.

The V call is TRBV9, the J call TRBJ1-1; D not certain. Germline CDR1 is SGDLS and CDR2 is YYNGEE. The CDR3 has 15 amino acids. Trimming shortened V by 4 bases and J by 1 base, and 14 bases separated the two germline ends. CDR3 protein: CASSSGGAGNTEAFF. CDR3 DNA: TGTGCCAGCAGCTCCGGTGGTGCAGGGAACACTGAAGCTTTCTTT.

The chain combines TRBV29-1 with TRBJ1-1; D is uncertain. The V and J ends lost 4 bases and 0 bases respectively, with 9 bases between them. CDR1 is SQVTM, CDR2 ANQGSEA, per germline. This CDR3 comprises 13 residues. CDR3 residues: CSVATNMNTEAFF. CDR3 sequence (DNA): TGCAGCGTTGCCACGAACATGAACACTGAAGCTTTCTTT.

The chain links TRBV14 to TRBJ2-1; D possibly corresponds to TRBD2 (6 bases). Germline V CDR1 and CDR2: SGHDN, FVKESK. The CDR3 sequence is 15 residues long. V lost 1 base to trimming and J lost 9 bases, with 16 bases between them. CDR3 sequence: CASSQASSVRGEQFF. The DNA for the CDR3 is TGTGCCAGCAGCCAAGCGTCTAGCGTCCGGGGTGAGCAGTTCTTC.

The gene calls are TRBV6-1 and TRBJ2-7; D gene ambiguous. The CDR3 has 13 residues. V lost 1 base to trimming and J lost 3 bases, with 7 bases between them. CDR1 is MNHNS and CDR2 is SASEGT in the germline V gene. The CDR3 nucleotides are TGTGCCAGCAGTGAAGAGCTTCACTACGAGCAGTACTTC. This sequence encodes CASSEELHYEQYF.

This chain joins TRBV5-1 and TRBJ2-3; 9 nucleotides line up with TRBD1. V lost 0 bases to trimming and J lost 8 bases; unmatched junction nucleotides: 4. This CDR3 is built from 14 residues. Germline values: CDR1 SGHRS, CDR2 YFSETQ. CDR3 sequence: CASSLEGQGSTQYF. The CDR3 DNA reads as TGCGCCAGCAGCTTGGAGGGACAGGGCTCTACGCAGTATTTT.

The rearrangement joins TRBV6-1 to TRBJ1-3; 9 nucleotides match TRBD1. The CDR3 is 16 residues long. The J segment lost 2 bases and the V segment lost 4 bases, leaving 6 bases of the junction unmatched. Germline CDR1 and CDR2: MNHNS and SASEGT. The CDR3 loop reads CASSADRGKAGNTIYF. CDR3 DNA: TGTGCCAGCAGTGCGGACAGGGGAAAAGCTGGAAACACCATATATTTT.

This clone showed up just a few times. The gene calls are TRBV5-6 and TRBJ1-1; 7 positions agree with TRBD1. This CDR3 is 13 amino acids long. Losses at the gene ends were 6 bases for V and 6 bases for J; bases not matched to a gene: 8. Germline V CDR1 and CDR2: SGHDT, YYEEEE. CDR3 protein: CASNLQGKSEAFF. CDR3 nucleotide sequence: TGTGCCAGCAACCTACAGGGGAAATCTGAAGCTTTCTTT.

In this sample, this clone turned up a few times. The rearrangement links TRBV11-3 to TRBJ1-1; D not certain. The CDR3 has 14 residues. CDR1 SGHNT and CDR2 YENEEA come from the germline V gene. Trimming took off 0 bases at V and 4 bases at J, with 9 bases between the two ends. DNA of the CDR3: TGTGCCAGCAGCTTAGAACCGGTTGGCACTGAAGCTTTCTTT. Its protein is CASSLEPVGTEAFF.

This chain joins TRBV28 and TRBJ1-5; 8 bases are a match to TRBD1. Germline CDR1 is MDHEN and CDR2 is SYDVKM. The CDR3 runs 16 residues. V trimming: 5 bases; J trimming: 2 bases; junction bases outside the gene matches: 8. This CDR3 is CASSPLGQGGNQPQHF. The CDR3 DNA is TGTGCCAGCAGTCCACTCGGACAGGGCGGCAATCAGCCCCAGCATTTT.

This sequence joins TRBV7-9 and TRBJ1-1; D gene unclear. The CDR3 extends over 14 amino acids. Deletions cut 7 bases from V and 0 bases from J, with 12 bases between. Per germline, CDR1 SEHNR and CDR2 FQNEAQ (reference sequence). CDR3 sequence (DNA): TGTGCCAGCACCCCCAAGGCCTTGAACACTGAAGCTTTCTTT. Residues: CASTPKALNTEAFF.

The chain employs TRBV19 and TRBJ2-5; possibly TRBD2 for D (7 bases). This CDR3 contains 13 residues. Germline lookup yields CDR1 LNHDA and CDR2 SQIVND (reference sequence). V lost 6 bases to trimming and J lost 5 bases, with 13 bases between them. CDR3 protein: CASSRGAGETQYF. The CDR3 DNA follows: TGTGCCAGTAGCCGGGGGGCCGGCGAGACCCAGTACTTC.

The chain employs TRBV30 and TRBJ1-6, with TRBD1 matching over 12 bases. This CDR3 has 14 amino acids. Per the germline V gene, CDR1 is GTSNPN and CDR2 is SVGIG (reference sequence). The V gene end was trimmed by 2 bases and the J gene end by 14 bases; junction bases not matched to a gene: 7. The CDR3 DNA follows: TGTGCCTGGAGTCAGGGACAGGGGGCTCGGGCCCTCCACTTT. It encodes CAWSQGQGARALHF.

On this clone: Other DNA sequences from this sample encode an identical CDR3 as well. The rearrangement uses TRBV9 and TRBJ2-3; D possibly corresponds to TRBD1 (5 bases). Trimming took off 4 bases at V and 6 bases at J, with 9 bases between the two ends. CDR3 length: 12 residues. In germline, CDR1 is SGDLS, CDR2 YYNGEE. The CDR3 spells CASSLGPDTQYF. CDR3 in DNA: TGTGCCAGCAGCCTGGGGCCGGATACGCAGTATTTT.

V usage is TRBV9 and J usage is TRBJ1-3, with a weak D call TRBD1 (6 bases). The V and J ends lost 4 bases and 4 bases respectively, with 15 bases between them. The CDR3 runs 15 residues. Looked up from germline, CDR1 is SGDLS and CDR2 is YYNGEE. CDR3 loop: CASSPRRQGGNTIYF. CDR3 nucleotide sequence: TGTGCCAGCAGCCCACGGCGGCAGGGGGGAAACACCATATATTTT.

This chain joins TRBV7-2 and TRBJ2-7; D gene ambiguous. CDR1 and CDR2 from the germline V gene are SGHTA and FQGNSA. The CDR3 runs 14 residues. The V end was cut by 1 base, the J end by 3 bases, with 10 bases between. The DNA for the CDR3 is TGTGCCAGCAGCTTAGTGAGAGGCAGCTACGAGCAGTACTTC. Translation: CASSLVRGSYEQYF.

This clone was seen only a few times. J is TRBJ2-1 and V is TRBV10-2; D is undetermined. Trimming removed 6 bases from V and 7 bases from J, with 10 bases in between. The CDR3 has 12 residues. Germline CDR1 is WSHSY and CDR2 is SAAADI. The CDR3 DNA follows: TGCGCCAGCAGATCGGGTCTTAATGAGCAGTTCTTC. Its translation is CASRSGLNEQFF.

Details on this clone: Relative to the germline gene, one junction end is altered; a read error may explain this. The rearrangement joins TRBV7-7 to TRBJ2-7, with D unresolved. Germline CDR1 and CDR2: SSHAT and FNYEAQ (reference sequence). CDR3 length: 13 amino acids. The CDR3 DNA is TGTGCTAGCAGCTTAGCAGGCAGCTACGAGCAGTACTTC. As protein: CASSLAGSYEQYF.

The V gene is TRBV28, the J gene TRBJ2-6, with 8 bases lining up with TRBD1. V trimming: 6 bases; J trimming: 0 bases; junction bases outside the gene matches: 7. CDR3 length: 17 residues. CDR1 and CDR2 (germline): MDHEN, SYDVKM. The CDR3 sequence: CASSPRGTGSGANVLTF. The DNA for the CDR3 is TGTGCCAGCAGCCCACGCGGGACAGGCTCTGGGGCCAACGTCCTGACTTTC.

V gene TRBV5-8 combines with J gene TRBJ1-5; no clear D gene. Between the trimmed V and J ends, which lost 1 base and 2 bases, there was a span of 13 bases. CDR3 length equals 16 residues. Germline assignment: CDR1 SGHTS and CDR2 YDEGEE. CDR3 sequence reads: CASSLFGEGGNQPQHF. CDR3 nucleotide sequence: TGTGCCAGCAGCTTGTTCGGGGAAGGCGGCAATCAGCCCCAGCATTTT.

The chain joins TRBV6-5 to TRBJ1-2; D perhaps matches TRBD1 (6 bases). Deletions cut 4 bases from V and 3 bases from J, with 18 bases between. From germline, CDR1 is MNHEY and CDR2 SVGAGI. There are 16 residues in the CDR3. In DNA, the CDR3 is TGTGCCAGCAGTTCTAGAACAGAGGGGGTTTACTATGGCTACACCTTC. Residues: CASSSRTEGVYYGYTF.

This chain links TRBV7-9 with TRBJ1-1; the D gene is possibly TRBD1 (5 bases). Trimming pared 2 bases from V and 4 bases from J, leaving 17 bases between. CDR1 SEHNR and CDR2 FQNEAQ come from the germline V gene (reference sequence). CDR3 size: 16 residues. The CDR3 reads CASSLLRGMSRTEAFF. CDR3 in DNA: TGTGCCAGCAGCTTACTGCGGGGGATGAGCCGCACTGAAGCTTTCTTT.

V and J are TRBV4-1 and TRBJ2-5; D call uncertain. This CDR3 contains 15 residues. Germline CDR1 and CDR2: MGHRA and YSYEKL. V was trimmed by 4 bases and J by 0 bases, leaving 12 bases between them. Here the CDR3 reads CASSRQTSYQETQYF. CDR3 DNA sequence: TGCGCCAGCAGCCGTCAAACGAGCTACCAAGAGACCCAGTACTTC.

The CDR3 DNA follows: TGTGCCAGCAGTTATGGGACAGATAATTCACCCCTCCACTTT. Its protein is CASSYGTDNSPLHF. The chain joins TRBV6-5 to TRBJ1-6; the match to TRBD1 covers 7 bases. J was trimmed by 5 bases and V by 3 bases; bases with no gene match: 1. The CDR3 is made up of 14 amino acids. CDR1 is MNHEY, CDR2 SVGAGI, per germline.